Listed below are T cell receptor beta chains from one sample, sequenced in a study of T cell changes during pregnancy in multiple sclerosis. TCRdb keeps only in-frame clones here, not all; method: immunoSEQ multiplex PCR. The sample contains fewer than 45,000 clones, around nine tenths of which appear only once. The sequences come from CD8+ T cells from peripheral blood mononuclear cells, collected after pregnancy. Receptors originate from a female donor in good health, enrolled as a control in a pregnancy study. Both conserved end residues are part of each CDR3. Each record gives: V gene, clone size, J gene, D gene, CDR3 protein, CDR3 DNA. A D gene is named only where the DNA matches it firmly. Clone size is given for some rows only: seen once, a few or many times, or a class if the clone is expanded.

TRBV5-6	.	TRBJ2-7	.	CASSLSVSYEQYF	TGTGCCAGCAGCTTGAGCGTTTCCTACGAGCAGTACTTC
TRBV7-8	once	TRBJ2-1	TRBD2	CASSLGPERGSYNEQFF	TGTGCCAGCAGCTTAGGTCCGGAGCGGGGTTCCTACAATGAGCAGTTCTTC
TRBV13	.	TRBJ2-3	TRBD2	CASSYFTYGLAYTDTQYF	TGTGCCAGCAGCTATTTCACGTATGGACTAGCCTACACAGATACGCAGTATTTT
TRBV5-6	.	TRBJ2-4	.	CASSLQGAKNIQYF	TGTGCCAGCAGCTTGCAGGGGGCCAAAAACATTCAGTACTTC
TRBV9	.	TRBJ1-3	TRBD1	CASSARTGGGNTIYF	TGTGCCAGCAGCGCTCGGACAGGGGGTGGAAACACCATATATTTT
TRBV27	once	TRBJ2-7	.	CASSSASSFEQYF	TGTGCCAGCAGTTCGGCTAGCAGTTTCGAGCAGTACTTC
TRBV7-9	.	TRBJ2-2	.	CASSGGLHPSGELFF	TGTGCCAGCAGCGGTGGACTTCACCCATCCGGGGAGCTGTTTTTT
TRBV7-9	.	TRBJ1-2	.	CASGGAEPYGYTF	TGTGCCAGCGGGGGGGCGGAACCATATGGCTACACCTTC
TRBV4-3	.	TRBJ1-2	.	CASSQDVGRVGYTF	TGCGCCAGCAGCCAAGATGTCGGCAGGGTTGGCTACACCTTC
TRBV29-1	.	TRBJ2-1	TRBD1	CSLGQGGYNEQFF	TGCAGCTTGGGACAGGGGGGTTACAATGAGCAGTTCTTC